The 17 T cell receptor beta chains given below trace back to one sample, sequenced in a study of T-cell reconstitution after alpha-beta-depleted transplantation in children. This sample's TCRbeta library carried unique molecular identifier barcodes. One entry per CDR3 protein, called by TCRdb with MiXCR from the PCR reads. The sample contains fewer than 120,000 distinct CDR3 sequences, around 10% of which appear only once. Sequences were derived from PBMCs from the stem cell graft donor, sampled from the stem cell graft. The receptors were sampled from a human donor who donated a stem cell graft to a child with acute lymphoblastic leukemia.

J is TRBJ1-5 and V is TRBV18; D uncertain. Trimming pared 3 bases from V and 0 bases from J, leaving 6 bases between. Germline V gene sequence: CDR1 KGHSH, CDR2 LQKENI. CDR3 length: 14 residues. CDR3 nucleotides: TGTGCCAGCTCACCTCAATCTAGCAATCAGCCCCAGCATTTT. It codes for CASSPQSSNQPQHF.

This clonotype was recorded many times. The CDR3, as DNA: TGTGCCACCAGCAGAGAACAGGGGGCTAACTACGAGCAGTACTTC. As protein: CATSREQGANYEQYF. The chain links TRBV15 to TRBJ2-7, with 9 bases that match TRBD1. V shed 0 bases, J shed 3 bases, and the junction held 3 bases outside the gene matches. CDR3 length: 15 amino acids. Germline V lookup: CDR1 LNHNV, CDR2 YYDKDF (reference sequence).

This clonotype occurred many times. This chain uses TRBV7-2 with TRBJ2-1; 10 bases fit TRBD2. The V gene end was trimmed by 2 bases and the J gene end by 6 bases; junction bases not matched to a gene: 4. CDR1 and CDR2 from the germline V gene are SGHTA and FQGNSA. CDR3 length: 15 amino acids. The CDR3 is CASSLTSGTLNEQFF. CDR3 coding DNA: TGTGCCAGCAGCTTAACTAGCGGGACTCTCAATGAGCAGTTCTTC.

This clonotype was seen many times. The J gene is TRBJ1-4, the V gene TRBV12-3 or TRBV12-4; TRBD1 might be the D (6 bases). V gave up 6 bases and J gave up 3 bases, with 17 bases separating them. The CDR3 runs to 16 residues. The CDR3 protein is CASRHLPDSPNEKLFF. CDR3 bases: TGTGCCAGCAGACACCTTCCGGACAGCCCTAATGAAAAACTGTTTTTT.

In its sample, this clonotype was seen many times. The V gene is TRBV2, the J gene TRBJ2-7; no clear D gene. The CDR3 runs 10 residues. CDR1 is SNHLY and CDR2 is FYNNEI in the germline V gene. Trimming shortened V by 7 bases and J by 2 bases, and 3 bases separated the two germline ends. The CDR3 DNA reads as TGTGCCAGCAAGACCTACGAGCAGTACTTC. It encodes CASKTYEQYF.

This clonotype was counted a single time. A much larger clone lies one base from this, so it may be a read error. This rearrangement joins TRBV12-3 or TRBV12-4 to TRBJ2-1; 7 bases map to TRBD2. The CDR3 consists of 15 residues. CDR3 loop: CASSPSGNSYNGQFF. CDR3 nucleotide sequence: TGTGCCAGCAGCCCTAGCGGAAATTCCTACAATGGGCAGTTCTTC.

This chain joins TRBV30 and TRBJ2-7; a weak D match, TRBD2 (6 bases). The germline V gene has CDR1 GTSNPN and CDR2 SVGIG (reference sequence). There are 11 residues in the CDR3. V was shortened by 3 bases and J by 4 bases, with 7 bases between the two germline ends. The CDR3 protein is CAWSAGYEQYF. In DNA, the CDR3 is TGTGCCTGGAGCGCGGGGTACGAGCAGTACTTC. The complete variable domain, with remaining parts taken from reference TRBV30 and TRBJ2-7, reads SQTIHQWPATLVQPVGSPLSLECTVEGTSNPNLYWYRQAAGRGLQLLFYSVGIGQISSEVPQNLSASRPQDRQFILSSKKLLLSDSGFYLCAWSAGYEQYFGPGTRLTVT.

This clonotype was recorded at least ten times. This chain links TRBV7-6 with TRBJ2-3; 12 bases are a match to TRBD2. Germline CDR1 and CDR2: SGHVS and FNYEAQ. Trimming cost V 4 bases and J 5 bases; bases outside gene matches: 16. The CDR3 runs to 19 residues. CDR3 sequence reads: CASSSPTSGSRRYGDTQYF. DNA for the CDR3: TGTGCCAGCAGCTCCCCGACTAGCGGGAGTCGGAGGTATGGAGATACGCAGTATTTT.

This clonotype was seen ten or more times. The CDR3 protein is CSVRGHSNQPQHF. The CDR3 nucleotides read TGCAGTGTAAGGGGGCATAGCAATCAGCCCCAGCATTTT. This sequence joins TRBV20-1 and TRBJ1-5, with 7 bases aligning to TRBD1. The CDR3 contains 13 residues. The trim removed 7 bases at V and 0 bases at J, leaving 3 bases unmatched. In germline, CDR1 is DFQATT, CDR2 SNEGSKA (reference sequence).

There are many counts of this clonotype. The V call is TRBV5-5, the J call TRBJ1-5; D is uncertain. Per the germline V gene, CDR1 is SGHKS and CDR2 is YYEKEE (reference sequence). The CDR3 length is 17 residues. Trimming took off 2 bases at V and 0 bases at J, with 15 bases between the two ends. The CDR3 coding sequence is TGTGCCAGCAGCTTATGGGAGACGCCCTATAGCAATCAGCCCCAGCATTTT. It specifies CASSLWETPYSNQPQHF. Together with reference TRBV5-5 and TRBJ1-5, the CDR3 gives the full variable domain: DAGVTQSPTHLIKTRGQQVTLRCSPISGHKSVSWYQQVLGQGPQFIFQYYEKEERGRGNFPDRFSARQFPNYSSELNVNALLLGDSALYLCASSLWETPYSNQPQHFGDGTRLSIL.

This clonotype was observed many times. This chain connects TRBV12-3 or TRBV12-4 to TRBJ2-3; D call uncertain. The CDR3 covers 14 residues. The ends were cut back, 0 bases at V and 3 bases at J, with 7 bases in the middle. For the CDR3, the DNA is TGTGCCAGCAGTTTAGCTAGGGTAACAGATACGCAGTATTTT. Translated, it gives CASSLARVTDTQYF.

This clonotype was detected ten times or more. The chain couples TRBV5-1 to TRBJ2-5, with 8 bases fitting TRBD2. Losses at the gene ends were 0 bases for V and 5 bases for J; bases not matched to a gene: 9. The CDR3 sequence is 16 residues long. The germline V gene encodes CDR1 SGHRS and CDR2 YFSETQ. CDR3 bases: TGCGCCAGCAGCTTGGGCGCGGGAGGCGGGCAGGAGACCCAGTACTTC. Protein: CASSLGAGGGQETQYF.

This clonotype has a count of ten or more. The CDR3: CASSTGTPTGELFF. The CDR3 DNA sequence: TGTGCCAGCAGCACCGGGACTCCCACCGGGGAGCTGTTTTTT. The V gene is TRBV6-2 or TRBV6-3, the J gene TRBJ2-2; tentative D call: TRBD2 (6 bases). V was clipped by 6 bases and J by 4 bases, with 12 bases between them. The CDR3 covers 14 residues. CDR1 and CDR2 from the germline V gene are MNHEY and SVGEGT.

This clonotype occurred many times. This rearrangement joins TRBV7-9 to TRBJ2-1; 10 nucleotides match TRBD2. The junction had 9 bases not matched to a gene; V was cut back by 7 bases and J by 9 bases. Germline-derived CDR1 and CDR2 are SEHNR and FQNEAQ (reference sequence). The CDR3 is 14 amino acids. The CDR3 spells CASNPAGGPLEQFF. For the CDR3, the DNA is TGTGCCAGCAACCCAGCGGGAGGGCCGCTTGAGCAGTTCTTC.

Ten or more counts support this clonotype. The CDR3 DNA follows: TGTGCCAGCAGTTTAACTAGAACGGGCCACCGGTATGGCTACACCTTC. Translation gives CASSLTRTGHRYGYTF. This chain joins TRBV27 and TRBJ1-2; D unclear. The germline V gene encodes CDR1 MNHEY and CDR2 SMNVEV (reference sequence). The CDR3 length is 16 residues. V dropped 2 bases and J dropped 5 bases, with 18 bases sitting between them.

This clonotype occurred a few times. The rearrangement links TRBV30 to TRBJ2-3; D gene ambiguous. The CDR3 is 12 amino acids. Germline V gene lookup returns CDR1 GTSNPN and CDR2 SVGIG (reference sequence). The V end was cut by 2 bases, the J end by 5 bases, with 8 bases between. CDR3 residues: CAWSLGGDTQYF. For the CDR3, the DNA is TGTGCCTGGAGTCTCGGTGGAGATACGCAGTATTTT.

This clonotype was seen repeatedly, ten times or more. The V call is TRBV7-2, the J call TRBJ1-2, with D possibly TRBD1 on 6 matching bases. V gave up 5 bases and J gave up 7 bases, with 11 bases separating them. Germline CDR1 and CDR2: SGHTA and FQGNSA. There are 12 residues in the CDR3. The CDR3 loop is CASSGVQGGYTF. DNA of the CDR3: TGTGCCAGCAGCGGAGTACAGGGTGGCTACACCTTC.